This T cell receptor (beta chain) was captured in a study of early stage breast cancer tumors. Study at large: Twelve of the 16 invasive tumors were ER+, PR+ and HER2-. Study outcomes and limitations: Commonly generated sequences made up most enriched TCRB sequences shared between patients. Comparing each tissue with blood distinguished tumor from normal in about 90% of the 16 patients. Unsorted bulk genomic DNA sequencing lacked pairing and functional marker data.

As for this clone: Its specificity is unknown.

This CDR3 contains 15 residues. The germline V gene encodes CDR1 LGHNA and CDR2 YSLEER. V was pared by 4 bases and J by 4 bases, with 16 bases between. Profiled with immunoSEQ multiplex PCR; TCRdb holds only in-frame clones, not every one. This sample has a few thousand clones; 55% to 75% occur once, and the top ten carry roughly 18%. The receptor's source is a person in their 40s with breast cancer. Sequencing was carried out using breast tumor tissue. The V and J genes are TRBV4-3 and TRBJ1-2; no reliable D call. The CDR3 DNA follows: TGCGCCAGCAGCCGAGACCTAACGGGGATCTATGGCTACACCTTC. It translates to CASSRDLTGIYGYTF.